The 10 T cell receptor beta chains presented below share a single source sample, sequenced in a study of blood T cell repertoires in COVID-19. Repertoires were generated with immunoSEQ multiplex PCR, while TCRdb's copy carries only in-frame clones and drops some. The table has 400,000 or so clones, about 92% seen once. Sequencing was done on a sample of PBMCs or T cells enriched from blood (not recorded which). Every receptor here comes from a man aged 18 to 29 who had recovered from COVID-19.

This sequence joins TRBV5-1 and TRBJ1-1; weak D call: TRBD1 (5 bases). In germline, CDR1 is SGHRS, CDR2 YFSETQ. This CDR3 region has 14 residues. V dropped 3 bases and J dropped 1 base, with 10 bases sitting between them. The CDR3, as DNA: TGCGCCAGCAGCTCGGGGGGAGGGAACACTGAAGCTTTCTTT. Translated, it gives CASSSGGGNTEAFF.

This clone showed up just once. The V and J genes are TRBV5-1 and TRBJ2-3; possible D gene TRBD2, 6 bases. The CDR3 spans 12 residues. V was shortened by 4 bases and J by 6 bases, with 9 bases between the two germline ends. Germline CDR1 reads SGHRS; CDR2 reads YFSETQ. In nucleotides, the CDR3 is TGCGCCAGCAGCCGGGACTTGGATACGCAGTATTTT. Translated: CASSRDLDTQYF.

On this clone itself: Additional DNA sequences in this sample encode the identical CDR3. The chain uses TRBV30 and TRBJ2-3; D unresolved. Per germline, CDR1 GTSNPN and CDR2 SVGIG (reference sequence). This CDR3 has 11 amino acids. Trimming left V 0 bases short and J 6 bases short, with 4 bases between. The CDR3 loop is CAWSVEDTQYF. DNA for the CDR3: TGTGCCTGGAGTGTAGAGGATACGCAGTATTTT.

The chain has TRBV6-1 and TRBJ1-3, with 7 bases fitting TRBD1. V lost 2 bases to trimming and J lost 6 bases; unmatched junction nucleotides: 10. The CDR3 runs 16 residues. Germline V lookup: CDR1 MNHNS, CDR2 SASEGT. As DNA, the CDR3 is TGTGCCAGCAGTGAAAGTTTGGGGGGACAGAAAAACACCATATATTTT. Its protein product is CASSESLGGQKNTIYF.

The chain recombines TRBV5-4 with TRBJ1-4; no definite D call. The CDR3 extends over 15 amino acids. Deletions cut 1 base from V and 8 bases from J, with 15 bases between. The V gene's germline CDR1 is SGHNT and CDR2 YYREEE (reference sequence). This CDR3 reads CASSLSGGAGEKLFF. The DNA of the CDR3 is TGTGCCAGCAGCTTGAGTGGCGGTGCCGGGGAAAAACTGTTTTTT.

V and J are TRBV7-8 and TRBJ1-1; D remains ambiguous. Germline lookup yields CDR1 SGHVS and CDR2 FQNEAQ. Trimming left V 5 bases short and J 3 bases short, with 7 bases between. The CDR3 length is 12 residues. The CDR3 DNA sequence: TGTGCCAGCAGCCAATCAGACACTGAAGCTTTCTTT. It codes for CASSQSDTEAFF. The entire variable domain, with the rest obtained from reference TRBV7-8 and TRBJ1-1, is as follows: GAGVSQSPRYKVAKRGQDVALRCDPISGHVSLFWYQQALGQGPEFLTYFQNEAQLDKSGLPSDRFFAERPEGSVSTLKIQRTQQEDSAVYLCASSQSDTEAFFGQGTRLTVV.

As DNA, the CDR3 is TGTGCCAGCAGTGAACTTGGACTAGCGGGTATCAATGAGCAGTTCTTC. This codes for CASSELGLAGINEQFF. This chain connects TRBV6-1 to TRBJ2-1, with TRBD2 matching over 11 bases. CDR1 and CDR2 (germline): MNHNS, SASEGT. The J segment lost 6 bases and the V segment lost 2 bases, leaving 6 bases of the junction unmatched. The CDR3 length is 16 residues.

V is TRBV28 and J is TRBJ2-3, with 7 positions matching TRBD2. V lost 8 bases and J lost 2; bases outside the gene matches: 7. CDR1 and CDR2 (germline): MDHEN, SYDVKM. The CDR3 has 14 amino acids. The CDR3 region is CASSSREPTDTQYF. The CDR3 DNA is TGTGCCAGCTCATCGCGGGAGCCCACAGATACGCAGTATTTT.

A note on this clone: Additional DNA sequences in this sample encode the identical CDR3. The chain combines TRBV5-1 with TRBJ1-1, with D perhaps TRBD1 (6 bases). The CDR3 contains 13 residues. Looked up from germline, CDR1 is SGHRS and CDR2 is YFSETQ. V lost 2 bases and J lost 2, with 7 bases in between. In DNA form, the CDR3 reads TGCGCCAGCAGCTTTGGGGGCAACACTGAAGCTTTCTTT. Its protein product is CASSFGGNTEAFF. Filled out from reference TRBV5-1 and TRBJ1-1, the complete variable domain reads KAGVTQTPRYLIKTRGQQVTLSCSPISGHRSVSWYQQTPGQGLQFLFEYFSETQRNKGNFPGRFSGRQFSNSRSEMNVSTLELGDSALYLCASSFGGNTEAFFGQGTRLTVV.

V gene TRBV18 combines with J gene TRBJ2-1; 14 nucleotides agree with TRBD2. Germline V CDR1 and CDR2: KGHSH, LQKENI. The CDR3 contains 15 residues. Losses at the gene ends were 3 bases for V and 8 bases for J; bases not matched to a gene: 3. Here the CDR3 DNA reads TGTGCCAGCTCACCCGGGACTAGCGGGGGACATGAGCAGTTCTTC. Encoded protein: CASSPGTSGGHEQFF.